This T cell receptor beta chain was profiled in a study of T cell responses to AZD1222 COVID-19 vaccine. Findings and limits, study-wide: The donor group comprised mostly white British people and more females; the analysis possibly underestimated clonal diversity. Repertoire collection took place solely once the T cell response had peaked. At baseline, seropositivity was found in only six or seven AZD1222 recipients. Epitopes outside B.1.351 and B.1.1.7 mutated regions reportedly drew nearly half of spike TCRs.

V lost 5 bases and J lost 5, with 10 bases in between. CDR3 length: 13 residues. The data were produced by immunoSEQ multiplex PCR, yet TCRdb's version contains in-frame clones alone and is incomplete. Seen in this sample are about 140,000 clones; the ten most common clones hold roughly 2%. With regard to this clone: The antigen is undetermined.

V gene TRBV12-3 or TRBV12-4 combines with J gene TRBJ1-5; D remains unclear. Sequenced material: peripheral blood. This clonotype was sampled from an adult in good health. The CDR3 DNA follows: TGTGCCAGCAGTCCTATGGGGTATCAGCCCCAGCATTTT. Encoded protein: CASSPMGYQPQHF.